This T cell receptor (beta chain) was documented in a study of patients and donors after allogeneic stem cell transplantation. CDR1 is MNHNS and CDR2 is SASEGT in the germline V gene. With 7 bases clipped from V and 0 bases from J, the junction kept 13 bases outside the gene matches. The CDR3 is 18 residues long. TCRdb independently ran MiXCR on the RT-PCR reads; one entry per CDR3 protein. The sample has approximately 61,000 distinct CDR3 sequences, 13% seen once. This clonotype was recorded at least ten times. Sequencing input: blood, either unsorted or a sorted T cell fraction (not recorded which). The chain employs TRBV6-1 and TRBJ1-5; 9 bases line up with TRBD1. This TCR was recovered from a human donor who was either an allogeneic HSCT recipient or a stem cell or donor lymphocyte infusion donor (not recorded which). It is not recorded whose cells these are; they may come from a transplant donor. DNA for the CDR3: TGTGCCAGCAACGGTCACCACGGACAGGGGATTAGCAATCAGCCCCAGCATTTT. This sequence encodes CASNGHHGQGISNQPQHF.